These 18 T cell receptor beta chains were all obtained from the same sample, sequenced in a study of T cell responses to AZD1222 COVID-19 vaccine. Sequencing was performed with immunoSEQ multiplex PCR; in TCRdb, only in-frame clones are kept and a portion is missing. In the table there are 65,000 to 85,000 clones, roughly 80% of which are singletons. Sequenced material: peripheral blood, taken 28 days after the second AZD1222 dose. The receptors derive from an adult who received the AZD1222 COVID-19 vaccine.

The chain links TRBV10-3 to TRBJ2-3, with D perhaps matching TRBD2 (6 bases). The CDR3 has 15 residues. CDR1 is ENHRY and CDR2 is SYGVKD in the germline V gene. Trimming removed 2 bases at V and 2 bases at J, with 11 bases between. The CDR3 nucleotides read TGTGCCATCAGTGAGCAAGCGGGTAACACAGATACGCAGTATTTT. Amino acids: CAISEQAGNTDTQYF.

The chain joins TRBV7-2 to TRBJ2-1; perhaps TRBD1 as D (6 bases). The germline V gene has CDR1 SGHTA and CDR2 FQGNSA. Trimming took 3 bases from V and 9 from J, leaving 12 bases between them. The CDR3 spans 13 residues. The CDR3 sequence: CASSFGGSAEQFF. In DNA form, the CDR3 reads TGTGCCAGCAGCTTTGGGGGCTCCGCTGAGCAGTTCTTC.

CDR3 sequence: CASSPRQFGEKLFF. The CDR3 nucleotides read TGTGCCAGCAGCCCTAGGCAATTCGGGGAAAAACTGTTTTTT. This sequence joins TRBV9 and TRBJ1-4, with D hard to call. Between the trimmed V and J ends, which lost 4 bases and 8 bases, there was a span of 15 bases. There are 14 residues in the CDR3. The germline CDR1 and CDR2 sequences are SGDLS and YYNGEE.

This sequence joins TRBV14 and TRBJ2-5; the D gene is possibly TRBD1 (6 bases). CDR1 SGHDN and CDR2 FVKESK come from the germline V gene. Deletions cut 4 bases from V and 1 base from J, with 13 bases between. This CDR3 is 15 amino acids long. The CDR3 bases are TGTGCCAGCAGCCCTTCATTAGGGGGCCAAGAGACCCAGTACTTC. This gives the protein CASSPSLGGQETQYF.

The rearrangement uses TRBV6-4 and TRBJ2-7; D may be TRBD1 (5 bases). Germline CDR1 and CDR2: MRHNA and SNTAGT. The CDR3 contains 16 residues. Trimming cost V 0 bases and J 2 bases, with 14 bases left between them. The CDR3 protein is CASSDSERGGTYEQYF. In DNA, the CDR3 is TGTGCCAGCAGTGACTCGGAAAGGGGCGGCACCTACGAGCAGTACTTC.

This clone was detected only a few times. The V call is TRBV5-1, the J call TRBJ1-2; no reliable D call. The CDR3 length is 12 residues. Germline values: CDR1 SGHRS, CDR2 YFSETQ. V shed 4 bases and J shed 4 bases, with 8 bases lying between them. The CDR3 protein is CASSNDLYGYTF. CDR3 nucleotides: TGCGCCAGCAGCAACGACCTCTATGGCTACACCTTC.

The CDR3 loop is CASSLVRGNQPQHF. As DNA, the CDR3 is TGTGCCAGCAGCTTAGTAAGGGGCAATCAGCCCCAGCATTTT. The V and J genes are TRBV7-2 and TRBJ1-5; D gene ambiguous. The length of the CDR3 is 14 residues. Deletions cut 1 base from V and 2 bases from J, with 6 bases between. Looked up from germline, CDR1 is SGHTA and CDR2 is FQGNSA.

About this clone: One junction end does not reproduce the germline sequence, and a read error may be involved. The chain has TRBV10-3 and TRBJ2-3; D unclear. Germline V gene data show CDR1 as ENHRY and CDR2 as SYGVKD. The CDR3 has 13 residues. Here the CDR3 DNA reads TGTGCCGTCAGTGAAGACAGCACAGATACGCAGTATTTT. Protein sequence: CAVSEDSTDTQYF.

The chain combines TRBV3-1 (or the pseudogene TRBV3-2) with TRBJ2-5, with 7 bases identical to TRBD1. Germline loops: CDR1 LGHDT, CDR2 YNNKEL (reference sequence). CDR3 size: 13 residues. V shed 2 bases, J shed 5 bases, and the junction held 2 bases outside the gene matches. DNA for the CDR3: TGTGCCAGCAGCCAAACAGGGGACGAGACCCAGTACTTC. This translates into CASSQTGDETQYF.

The chain employs TRBV19 and TRBJ2-3; 9 positions agree with TRBD2. J was trimmed by 1 base and V by 1 base; bases with no gene match: 12. Germline V gives CDR1 LNHDA, CDR2 SQIVND (reference sequence). CDR3 length equals 19 residues. The CDR3 sequence is CASSIGGLAGTFGTDTQYF. For the CDR3, the DNA is TGTGCCAGTAGTATAGGGGGACTAGCAGGTACCTTTGGCACAGATACGCAGTATTTT.

This clone is a singleton in its sample. The chain carries TRBV6-5 and TRBJ2-3; tentatively, D is TRBD2 (5 bases). V was clipped by 7 bases and J by 1 base, with 12 bases between them. The CDR3 loop spans 14 amino acids. Germline loops: CDR1 MNHEY, CDR2 SVGAGI. The CDR3 bases are TGTGCCAGCACTTCAAGCGGCGGCACAGATACGCAGTATTTT. Its protein is CASTSSGGTDTQYF.

The gene calls are TRBV30 and TRBJ2-2; D call uncertain. The V end was cut by 0 bases, the J end by 7 bases, with 9 bases between. This CDR3 comprises 13 residues. Per the germline V gene, CDR1 is GTSNPN and CDR2 is SVGIG (reference sequence). The CDR3: CAWSVFVGGELFF. The CDR3 DNA reads as TGTGCCTGGAGTGTTTTCGTGGGCGGGGAGCTGTTTTTT.

The CDR3 region has the DNA TGTGCCAGCAGCCCGACTAGCGGGGGGGCCGGTGAGCAGTTCTTC. It is translated as CASSPTSGGAGEQFF. The chain uses TRBV6-2 or TRBV6-3 and TRBJ2-1; 14 positions agree with TRBD2. Germline V gives CDR1 MNHEY, CDR2 SVGEGT. This CDR3 contains 15 residues. Germline trimming cut 6 bases from V and 9 bases from J; bases unmatched to any gene: 7.

The chain joins TRBV27 to TRBJ1-1; D is undetermined. The length of the CDR3 is 12 residues. V lost 11 bases and J lost 1, with 11 bases in between. The germline V gene has CDR1 MNHEY and CDR2 SMNVEV (reference sequence). This CDR3 is CAAGLGNTEAFF. CDR3 bases: TGTGCCGCAGGCCTCGGGAACACTGAAGCTTTCTTT.

The V call is TRBV7-2, the J call TRBJ1-6; 12 nucleotides agree with TRBD1. With V trimmed by 3 bases and J by 9 bases, 3 bases remained unmatched. The CDR3 covers 15 residues. The germline gives CDR1 SGHTA, CDR2 FQGNSA. For the CDR3, the DNA is TGTGCCAGCAGCTTGGGACAGGGGGCATTTTCACCCCTCCACTTT. Its translation is CASSLGQGAFSPLHF.

V is TRBV10-3 and J is TRBJ1-2, with 9 bases fitting TRBD1. In germline, CDR1 is ENHRY, CDR2 SYGVKD. This CDR3 contains 15 residues. With 0 bases clipped from V and 4 bases from J, the junction kept 3 bases outside the gene matches. The CDR3 DNA reads TGTGCCATCAGTGAGTCGGACAGGGGTTCCTATGGCTACACCTTC. This sequence encodes CAISESDRGSYGYTF.

This rearrangement joins TRBV12-3 or TRBV12-4 to TRBJ1-1, with D possibly being TRBD1 (5 bases). The CDR3 loop spans 13 amino acids. Deletions cut 8 bases from V and 5 bases from J, with 15 bases between. This CDR3 reads CASQGARYTEAFF. The CDR3 nucleotides read TGTGCCAGCCAAGGGGCGCGGTATACTGAAGCTTTCTTT.

The chain combines TRBV21-1 with TRBJ1-5; TRBD1, the table's D call, was not compared with the DNA. TRBV21-1 is recorded as a pseudogene. This CDR3 contains 18 residues. CDR3 DNA: TGTGCCCACAAGGGGTCTGGTTACAGCCGACGTAGCAATCAGCCCCAGCATTTT. It specifies CAHKGSGYSRRSNQPQHF.